The 9 T cell receptor beta chains presented below share a single source sample, sequenced in a study of technical replicates of blood from a few donors. TCRdb keeps only in-frame clones here, not all; method: immunoSEQ multiplex PCR. The data hold 55,000 to 70,000 clones, with about 86% observed a single time. The sample taken for sequencing was PBMCs. The receptor source for this set is a human donor in good health. Some clones in this sample may be carry-over from other donors' samples.

CDR3 residues: CSVAPGPFGEQYF. The CDR3 DNA is TGCAGCGTTGCGCCAGGCCCTTTCGGCGAGCAGTACTTC. The chain is built from TRBV29-1 and TRBJ2-7; D ambiguous. V was shortened by 4 bases and J by 6 bases, with 16 bases between the two germline ends. CDR1 and CDR2 (germline): SQVTM, ANQGSEA. The CDR3 spans 13 residues.

The V call is TRBV6-1, the J call TRBJ2-3, with a possible D match to TRBD2 (5 bases). Deletions cut 0 bases from V and 1 base from J, with 5 bases between. Germline V lookup: CDR1 MNHNS, CDR2 SASEGT. The CDR3 consists of 14 residues. CDR3 nucleotides: TGTGCCAGCAGTGAAGCCGGGGGCACAGATACGCAGTATTTT. Translating gives CASSEAGGTDTQYF.

The chain recombines TRBV2 with TRBJ2-7; weak D call: TRBD2 (6 bases). V was cut by 6 bases and J by 2 bases, with 8 bases left in between. The CDR3 loop spans 12 amino acids. CDR1 SNHLY and CDR2 FYNNEI come from the germline V gene. CDR3 DNA: TGTGCCAGCAGGGGACTGACCTACGAGCAGTACTTC. This translates into CASRGLTYEQYF. Filled out from reference TRBV2 and TRBJ2-7, the complete variable domain reads EPEVTQTPSHQVTQMGQEVILRCVPISNHLYFYWYRQILGQKVEFLVSFYNNEISEKSEIFDDQFSVERPDGSNFTLKIRSTKLEDSAMYFCASRGLTYEQYFGPGTRLTVT.

The chain combines TRBV7-7 with TRBJ2-2; no firm D call. The CDR3 extends over 14 amino acids. Trimming took off 5 bases at V and 1 base at J, with 8 bases between the two ends. Germline V gene sequence: CDR1 SSHAT, CDR2 FNYEAQ (reference sequence). The CDR3 sequence: CASSVTENTGELFF. In nucleotides, the CDR3 is TGTGCCAGCAGCGTTACAGAGAACACCGGGGAGCTGTTTTTT.

The chain combines TRBV5-1 with TRBJ1-4; D is perhaps TRBD1 (6 bases). This CDR3 comprises 14 residues. CDR1 is SGHRS and CDR2 is YFSETQ in the germline V gene. The ends were cut back, 3 bases at V and 5 bases at J, with 11 bases in the middle. The CDR3 nucleotides are TGCGCCAGCAGCTCCGGGACATCCAATGAAAAACTGTTTTTT. This encodes CASSSGTSNEKLFF. The variable domain in full, completed from reference TRBV5-1 and TRBJ1-4, reads KAGVTQTPRYLIKTRGQQVTLSCSPISGHRSVSWYQQTPGQGLQFLFEYFSETQRNKGNFPGRFSGRQFSNSRSEMNVSTLELGDSALYLCASSSGTSNEKLFFGSGTQLSVL.

The chain carries TRBV14 and TRBJ1-6; D gene ambiguous. This CDR3 region has 15 residues. The V and J ends lost 1 base and 6 bases respectively, with 10 bases between them. CDR1 is SGHDN and CDR2 is FVKESK in the germline V gene. CDR3 region: CASSQGGLSNSPLHF. CDR3 nucleotides: TGTGCCAGCAGCCAAGGAGGGCTAAGTAATTCACCCCTCCACTTT.

This clone was seen once. This rearrangement joins TRBV27 to TRBJ2-3, with D hard to call. Germline values: CDR1 MNHEY, CDR2 SMNVEV (reference sequence). This CDR3 is 12 amino acids long. V was shortened by 5 bases and J by 4 bases, with 7 bases between the two germline ends. CDR3 in amino acids: CASSPLADTQYF. The CDR3 DNA sequence: TGTGCCAGCAGTCCACTCGCAGATACGCAGTATTTT.

The chain recombines TRBV6-5 with TRBJ2-2; D unclear. V lost 2 bases and J lost 1, with 5 bases in between. CDR1 and CDR2 from the germline V gene are MNHEY and SVGAGI. This CDR3 spans 14 amino acids. The CDR3 region is CASSYGGNTGELFF. The CDR3 DNA reads TGTGCCAGCAGTTACGGCGGGAACACCGGGGAGCTGTTTTTT.

The rearrangement joins TRBV19 to TRBJ1-2; 8 bases agree with TRBD1. Germline-derived CDR1 and CDR2 are LNHDA and SQIVND (reference sequence). This CDR3 comprises 13 residues. Germline trimming cut 6 bases from V and 4 bases from J; bases unmatched to any gene: 4. Written as DNA, the CDR3 is TGTGCCAGTAGCTACAGGGGGATCTATGGCTACACCTTC. Translated, it gives CASSYRGIYGYTF. The full variable domain, with the rest looked up from reference TRBV19 and TRBJ1-2, is DGGITQSPKYLFRKEGQNVTLSCEQNLNHDAMYWYRQDPGQGLRLIYYSQIVNDFQKGDIAEGYSVSREKKESFPLTVTSAQKNPTAFYLCASSYRGIYGYTFGSGTRLTVV.